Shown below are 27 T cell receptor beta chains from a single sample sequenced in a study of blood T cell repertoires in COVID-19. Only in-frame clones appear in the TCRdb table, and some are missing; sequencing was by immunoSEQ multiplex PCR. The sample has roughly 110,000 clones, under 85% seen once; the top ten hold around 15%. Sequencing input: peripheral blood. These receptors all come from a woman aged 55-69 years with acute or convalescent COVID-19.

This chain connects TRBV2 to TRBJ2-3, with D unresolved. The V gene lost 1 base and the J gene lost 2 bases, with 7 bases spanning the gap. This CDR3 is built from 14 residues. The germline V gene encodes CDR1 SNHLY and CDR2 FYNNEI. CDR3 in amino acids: CASSEGQSTDTQYF. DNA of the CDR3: TGTGCCAGCAGTGAAGGGCAGTCCACAGATACGCAGTATTTT.

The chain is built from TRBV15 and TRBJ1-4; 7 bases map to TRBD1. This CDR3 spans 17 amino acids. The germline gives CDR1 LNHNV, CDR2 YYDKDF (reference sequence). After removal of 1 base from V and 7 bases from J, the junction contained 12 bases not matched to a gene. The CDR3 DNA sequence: TGTGCCACCAGCAGAGGCAGGGGGAACTACGTCGCTGAAAAACTGTTTTTT. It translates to CATSRGRGNYVAEKLFF.

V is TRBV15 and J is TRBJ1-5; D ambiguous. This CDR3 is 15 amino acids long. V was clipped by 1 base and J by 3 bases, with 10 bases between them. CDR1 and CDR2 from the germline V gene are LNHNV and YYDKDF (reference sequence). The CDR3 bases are TGTGCCACCAGCAGAGGGGCTTCGGTCAATCAGCCCCAGCATTTT. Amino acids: CATSRGASVNQPQHF.

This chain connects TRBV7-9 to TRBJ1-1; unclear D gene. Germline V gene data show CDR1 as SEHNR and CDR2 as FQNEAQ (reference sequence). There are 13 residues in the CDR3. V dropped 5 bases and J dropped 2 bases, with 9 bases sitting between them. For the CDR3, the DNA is TGTGCCAGCAGCACCGCGGCAAACACTGAAGCTTTCTTT. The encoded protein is CASSTAANTEAFF.

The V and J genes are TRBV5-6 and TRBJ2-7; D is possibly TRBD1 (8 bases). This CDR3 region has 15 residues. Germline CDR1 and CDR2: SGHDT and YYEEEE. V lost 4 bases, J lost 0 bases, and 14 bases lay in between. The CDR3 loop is CASSTGGGISYEQYF. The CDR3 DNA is TGTGCCAGCAGCACAGGGGGGGGGATCTCCTACGAGCAGTACTTC. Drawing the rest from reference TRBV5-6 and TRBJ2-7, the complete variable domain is DAGVTQSPTHLIKTRGQQVTLRCSPKSGHDTVSWYQQALGQGPQFIFQYYEEEERQRGNFPDRFSGHQFPNYSSELNVNALLLGDSALYLCASSTGGGISYEQYFGPGTRLTVT.

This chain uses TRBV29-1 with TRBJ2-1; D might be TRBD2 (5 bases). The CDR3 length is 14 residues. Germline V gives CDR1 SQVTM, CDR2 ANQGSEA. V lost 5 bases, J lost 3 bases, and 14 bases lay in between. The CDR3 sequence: CSVPVAGDYNEQFF. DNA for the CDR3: TGCAGCGTTCCCGTTGCCGGGGACTACAATGAGCAGTTCTTC.

The CDR3 DNA sequence: TGCGCCAGCAGCTTGGAGCTGGGGGCGCGGTCAGCCAAAAACATTCAGTACTTC. This translates into CASSLELGARSAKNIQYF. The chain couples TRBV5-1 to TRBJ2-4; D possibly corresponds to TRBD1 (6 bases). The V end lost 0 bases, the J end lost 0 bases, and 16 bases lay between the germline ends. The CDR3 consists of 18 residues. CDR1 and CDR2 from the germline V gene are SGHRS and YFSETQ. Together with reference TRBV5-1 and TRBJ2-4, the CDR3 gives the full variable domain: KAGVTQTPRYLIKTRGQQVTLSCSPISGHRSVSWYQQTPGQGLQFLFEYFSETQRNKGNFPGRFSGRQFSNSRSEMNVSTLELGDSALYLCASSLELGARSAKNIQYFGAGTRLSVL.

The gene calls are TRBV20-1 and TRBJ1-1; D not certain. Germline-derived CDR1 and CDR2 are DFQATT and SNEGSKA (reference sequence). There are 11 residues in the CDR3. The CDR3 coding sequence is TGCAGACCCTCCGCGGGCACTGAAGCTTTCTTT. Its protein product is CRPSAGTEAFF.

CDR3 amino acids: CASRPGGGTGELFF. CDR3 bases: TGTGCCAGCAGGCCGGGAGGGGGCACCGGGGAGCTGTTTTTT. The chain has TRBV28 and TRBJ2-2; 8 nucleotides match TRBD2. V gave up 6 bases and J gave up 4 bases; unmatched junction bases: 4. CDR3 length equals 14 residues. Germline loops: CDR1 MDHEN, CDR2 SYDVKM.

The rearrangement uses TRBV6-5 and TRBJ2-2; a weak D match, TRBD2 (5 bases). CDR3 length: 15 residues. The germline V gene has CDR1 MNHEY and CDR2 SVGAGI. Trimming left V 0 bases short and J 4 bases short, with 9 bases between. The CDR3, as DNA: TGTGCCAGCAGTTACTCGAATGCGGGCACCGGGGAGCTGTTTTTT. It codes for CASSYSNAGTGELFF.

This CDR3 reads CASSLYRGTGMNTEAFF. The CDR3 bases are TGTGCCAGCAGCTTATACAGGGGGACAGGTATGAACACTGAAGCTTTCTTT. The chain joins TRBV7-2 to TRBJ1-1; TRBD1 aligns across 8 bases. The CDR3 contains 17 residues. The V segment lost 2 bases and the J segment 0 bases; nucleotides outside the gene matches: 8. Germline assignment: CDR1 SGHTA and CDR2 FQGNSA.

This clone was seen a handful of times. CDR3 nucleotides: TGCGCCAGCAGCCCAACTAGGAATCCTTACGAGCAGTACTTC. Amino acid sequence: CASSPTRNPYEQYF. V gene TRBV5-1 combines with J gene TRBJ2-7; D may be TRBD2 (5 bases). Trimming removed 4 bases at V and 4 bases at J, with 15 bases between. The germline CDR1 and CDR2 sequences are SGHRS and YFSETQ. This CDR3 has 14 residues. Combining the CDR3 with reference TRBV5-1 and TRBJ2-7 gives the whole variable domain KAGVTQTPRYLIKTRGQQVTLSCSPISGHRSVSWYQQTPGQGLQFLFEYFSETQRNKGNFPGRFSGRQFSNSRSEMNVSTLELGDSALYLCASSPTRNPYEQYFGPGTRLTVT.

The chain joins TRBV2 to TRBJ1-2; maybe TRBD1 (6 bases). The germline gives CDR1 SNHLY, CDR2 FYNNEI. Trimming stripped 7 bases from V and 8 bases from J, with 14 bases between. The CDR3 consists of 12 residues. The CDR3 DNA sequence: TGTGCCAGCACCAAGGGGGTGTCCGGCTACACCTTC. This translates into CASTKGVSGYTF.

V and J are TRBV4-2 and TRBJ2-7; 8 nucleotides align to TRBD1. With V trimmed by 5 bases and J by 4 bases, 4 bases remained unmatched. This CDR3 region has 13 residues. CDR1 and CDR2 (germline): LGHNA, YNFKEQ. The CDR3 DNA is TGTGCCAGCAGCAAAGGACAGGGTTACGAGCAGTACTTC. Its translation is CASSKGQGYEQYF.

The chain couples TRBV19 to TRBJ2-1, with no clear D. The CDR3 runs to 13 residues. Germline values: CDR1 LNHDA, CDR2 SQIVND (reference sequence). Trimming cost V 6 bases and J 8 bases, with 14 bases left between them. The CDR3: CASRAVPLDEQFF. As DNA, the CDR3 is TGTGCCAGTAGGGCCGTCCCCTTGGATGAGCAGTTCTTC.

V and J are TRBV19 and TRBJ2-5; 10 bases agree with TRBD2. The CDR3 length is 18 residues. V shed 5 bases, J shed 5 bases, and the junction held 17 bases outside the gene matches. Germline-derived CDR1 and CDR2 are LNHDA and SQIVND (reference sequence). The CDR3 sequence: CASSPRVGPSGSVETQYF. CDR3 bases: TGTGCCAGTAGTCCCCGTGTGGGTCCTAGCGGGAGCGTGGAGACCCAGTACTTC.

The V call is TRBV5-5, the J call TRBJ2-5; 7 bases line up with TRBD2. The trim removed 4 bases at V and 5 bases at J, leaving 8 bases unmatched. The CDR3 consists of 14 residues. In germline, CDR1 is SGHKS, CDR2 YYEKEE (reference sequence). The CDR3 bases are TGTGCCAGCAGCCGGGGAGGGGATGGGGAGACCCAGTACTTC. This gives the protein CASSRGGDGETQYF.

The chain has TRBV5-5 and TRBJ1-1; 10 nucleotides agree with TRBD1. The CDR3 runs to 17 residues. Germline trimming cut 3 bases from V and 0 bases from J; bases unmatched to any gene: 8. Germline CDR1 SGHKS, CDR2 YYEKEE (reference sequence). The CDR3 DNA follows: TGTGCCAGCAGCTGGGCCGGGACAGGGGATATGAACACTGAAGCTTTCTTT. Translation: CASSWAGTGDMNTEAFF.

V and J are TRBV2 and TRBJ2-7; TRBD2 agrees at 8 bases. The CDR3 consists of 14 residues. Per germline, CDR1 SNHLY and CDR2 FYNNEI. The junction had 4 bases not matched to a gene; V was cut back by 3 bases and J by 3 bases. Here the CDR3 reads CASSDQGLDYEQYF. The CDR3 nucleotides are TGTGCCAGCAGTGATCAGGGACTAGACTACGAGCAGTACTTC.

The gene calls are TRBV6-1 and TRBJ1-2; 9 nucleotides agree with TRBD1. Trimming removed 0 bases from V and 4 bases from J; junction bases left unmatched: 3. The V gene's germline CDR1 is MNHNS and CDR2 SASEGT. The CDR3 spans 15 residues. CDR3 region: CASSEAGQGTYGYTF. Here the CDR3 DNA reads TGTGCCAGCAGTGAAGCGGGACAGGGCACCTATGGCTACACCTTC.

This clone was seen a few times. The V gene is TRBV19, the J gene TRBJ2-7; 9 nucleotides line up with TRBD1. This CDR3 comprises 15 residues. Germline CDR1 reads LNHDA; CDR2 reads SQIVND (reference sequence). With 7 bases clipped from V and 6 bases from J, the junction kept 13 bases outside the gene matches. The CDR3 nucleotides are TGTGCCAGTAACAGGGGGCAGGGGCCATCGGGCGAGCAGTACTTC. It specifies CASNRGQGPSGEQYF.

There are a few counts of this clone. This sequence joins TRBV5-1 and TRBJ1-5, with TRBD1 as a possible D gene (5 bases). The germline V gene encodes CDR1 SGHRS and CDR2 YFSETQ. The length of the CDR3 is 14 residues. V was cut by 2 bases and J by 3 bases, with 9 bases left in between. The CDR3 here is CASSLGVDNQPQHF. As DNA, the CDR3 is TGCGCCAGCAGCTTAGGGGTGGACAATCAGCCCCAGCATTTT. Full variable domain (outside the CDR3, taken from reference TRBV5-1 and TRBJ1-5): KAGVTQTPRYLIKTRGQQVTLSCSPISGHRSVSWYQQTPGQGLQFLFEYFSETQRNKGNFPGRFSGRQFSNSRSEMNVSTLELGDSALYLCASSLGVDNQPQHFGDGTRLSIL.

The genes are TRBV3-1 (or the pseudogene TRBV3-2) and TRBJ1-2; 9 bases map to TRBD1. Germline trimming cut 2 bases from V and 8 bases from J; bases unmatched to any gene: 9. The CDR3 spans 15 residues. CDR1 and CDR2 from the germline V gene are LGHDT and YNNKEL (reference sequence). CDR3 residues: CASSQFLQGAGGYTF. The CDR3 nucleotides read TGTGCCAGCAGCCAATTTCTACAGGGGGCAGGAGGCTACACCTTC.

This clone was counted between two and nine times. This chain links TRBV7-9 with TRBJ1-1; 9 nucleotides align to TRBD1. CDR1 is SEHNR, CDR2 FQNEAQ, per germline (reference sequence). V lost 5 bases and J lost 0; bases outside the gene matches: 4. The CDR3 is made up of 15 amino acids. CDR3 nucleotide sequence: TGTGCCAGCAGCCTAAGGACAGGGGTGAACACTGAAGCTTTCTTT. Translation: CASSLRTGVNTEAFF. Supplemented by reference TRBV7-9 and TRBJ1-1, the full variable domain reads DTGVSQNPRHKITKRGQNVTFRCDPISEHNRLYWYRQTLGQGPEFLTYFQNEAQLEKSRLLSDRFSAERPKGSFSTLEIQRTEQGDSAMYLCASSLRTGVNTEAFFGQGTRLTVV.

CDR3: CATSREARGYEQYF. The CDR3 DNA follows: TGTGCCACCAGCAGAGAGGCCAGGGGCTACGAGCAGTACTTC. The rearrangement links TRBV15 to TRBJ2-7, with D tentatively TRBD1 (6 bases). The length of the CDR3 is 14 residues. CDR1 is LNHNV, CDR2 YYDKDF, per germline (reference sequence). The V end lost 0 bases, the J end lost 3 bases, and 9 bases lay between the germline ends.

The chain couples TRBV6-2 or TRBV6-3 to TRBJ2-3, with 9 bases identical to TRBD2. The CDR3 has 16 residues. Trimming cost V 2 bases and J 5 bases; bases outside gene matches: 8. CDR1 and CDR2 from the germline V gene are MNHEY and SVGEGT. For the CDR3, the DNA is TGTGCCAGCAGTTACGGACTAGCGCCTAGGGGAGATACGCAGTATTTT. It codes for CASSYGLAPRGDTQYF.

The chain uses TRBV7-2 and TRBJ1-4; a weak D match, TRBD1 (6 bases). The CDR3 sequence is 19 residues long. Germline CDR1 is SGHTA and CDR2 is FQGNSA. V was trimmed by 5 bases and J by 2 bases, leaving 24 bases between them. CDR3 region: CASSPRGGYGFYTNEKLFF. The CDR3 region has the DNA TGTGCCAGCAGCCCTAGGGGGGGTTACGGGTTCTATACTAATGAAAAACTGTTTTTT.